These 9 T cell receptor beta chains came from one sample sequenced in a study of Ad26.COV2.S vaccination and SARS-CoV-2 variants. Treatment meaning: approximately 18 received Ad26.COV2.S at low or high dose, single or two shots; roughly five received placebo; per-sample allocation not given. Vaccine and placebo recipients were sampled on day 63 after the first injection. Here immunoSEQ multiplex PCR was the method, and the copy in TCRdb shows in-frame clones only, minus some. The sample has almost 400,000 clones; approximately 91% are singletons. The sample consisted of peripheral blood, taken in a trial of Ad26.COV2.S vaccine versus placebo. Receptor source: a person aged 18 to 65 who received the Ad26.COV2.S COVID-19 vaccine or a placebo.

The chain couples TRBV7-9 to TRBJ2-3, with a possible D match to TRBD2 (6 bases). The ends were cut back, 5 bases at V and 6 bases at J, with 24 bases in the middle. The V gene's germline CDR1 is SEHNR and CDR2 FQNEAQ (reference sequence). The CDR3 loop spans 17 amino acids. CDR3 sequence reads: CASSLRLVYNNRDTQYF. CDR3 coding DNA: TGTGCCAGCAGCCTTAGACTAGTGTATAACAACCGGGATACGCAGTATTTT.

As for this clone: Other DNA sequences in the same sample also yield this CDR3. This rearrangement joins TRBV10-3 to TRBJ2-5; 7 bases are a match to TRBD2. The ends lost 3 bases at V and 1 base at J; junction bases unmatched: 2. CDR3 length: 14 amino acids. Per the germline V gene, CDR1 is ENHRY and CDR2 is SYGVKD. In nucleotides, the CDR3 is TGTGCCATCAGTGATGGGGGGGGCCAAGAGACCCAGTACTTC. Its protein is CAISDGGGQETQYF.

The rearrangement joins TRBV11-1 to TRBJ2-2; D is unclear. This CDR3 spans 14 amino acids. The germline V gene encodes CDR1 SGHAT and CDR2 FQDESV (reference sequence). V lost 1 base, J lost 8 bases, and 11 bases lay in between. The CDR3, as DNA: TGTGCCAGCAGCTTAGGGCCTTTCAAAGGGGAGCTGTTTTTT. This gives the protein CASSLGPFKGELFF.

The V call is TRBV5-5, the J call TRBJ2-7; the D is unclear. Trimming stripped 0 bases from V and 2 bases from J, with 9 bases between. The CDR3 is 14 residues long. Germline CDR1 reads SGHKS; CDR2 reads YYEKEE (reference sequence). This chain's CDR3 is CASSLGRTPYEQYF. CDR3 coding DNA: TGTGCCAGCAGCTTGGGCAGGACGCCCTACGAGCAGTACTTC.

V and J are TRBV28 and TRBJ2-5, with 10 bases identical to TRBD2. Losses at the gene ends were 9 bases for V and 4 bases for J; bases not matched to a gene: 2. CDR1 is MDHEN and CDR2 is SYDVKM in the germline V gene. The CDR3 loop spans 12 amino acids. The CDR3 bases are TGTGCCAGTGGGACTAGCGTAGAGACCCAGTACTTC. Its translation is CASGTSVETQYF.

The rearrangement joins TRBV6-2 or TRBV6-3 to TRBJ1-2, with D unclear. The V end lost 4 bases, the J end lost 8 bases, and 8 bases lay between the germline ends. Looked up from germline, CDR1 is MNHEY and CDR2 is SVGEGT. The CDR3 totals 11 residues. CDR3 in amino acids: CASSSAMGYTF. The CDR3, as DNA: TGTGCCAGCAGTTCAGCTATGGGCTACACCTTC.

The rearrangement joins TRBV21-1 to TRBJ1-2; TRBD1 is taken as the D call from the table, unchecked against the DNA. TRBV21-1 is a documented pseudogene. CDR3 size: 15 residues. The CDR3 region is CASSPGDRGSYGYTF. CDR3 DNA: TGTGCCAGCAGCCCCGGGGACAGGGGCTCCTATGGCTACACCTTC.

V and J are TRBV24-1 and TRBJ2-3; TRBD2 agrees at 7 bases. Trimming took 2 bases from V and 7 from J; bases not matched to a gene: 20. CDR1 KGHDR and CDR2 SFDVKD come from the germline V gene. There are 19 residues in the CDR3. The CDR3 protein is CATSDSREAGLKVRYTQYF. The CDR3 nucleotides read TGTGCCACCAGTGATTCCCGGGAGGCAGGCCTCAAAGTCCGGTATACGCAGTATTTT.

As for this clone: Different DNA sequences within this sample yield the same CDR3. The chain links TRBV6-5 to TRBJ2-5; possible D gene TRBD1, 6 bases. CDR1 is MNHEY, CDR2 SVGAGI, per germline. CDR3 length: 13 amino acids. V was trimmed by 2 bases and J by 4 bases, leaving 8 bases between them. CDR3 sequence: CASSYQGRETQYF. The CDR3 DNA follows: TGTGCCAGCAGTTACCAGGGGAGAGAGACCCAGTACTTC.